The sample holds many counts of the clone carrying this T cell receptor (beta chain). Its antigen remains unknown. The record originates from a study of T cells after yellow fever vaccination. General study points: Once the booster was given, most primary-vaccination clones reappeared, at approximately 97% for CD4 and approximately 88% for CD8. Highly abundant clonotypes carried over from the bulk population could end up in FACS-sorted repertoires as contaminants. Weaker overall was a secondary response that nonetheless peaked faster, on day 5 versus 15.

The CDR3 has 15 amino acids. Germline values: CDR1 SQVTM, CDR2 ANQGSEA. In making TCR cDNA, 5'RACE template switching added a universal primer site and UMIs to it. TCRdb re-called the 5' RACE reads through MiXCR, storing one row per CDR3 protein. This repertoire shows 200,000 to 300,000 distinct CDR3 sequences, over 10% found once; its top ten account for roughly 0.5%. Sample: CD4+ T cells sorted from PBMCs, taken 45 days after the yellow fever booster vaccination. The J gene is TRBJ2-1, the V gene TRBV29-1; TRBD2 agrees at 13 bases. This clonotype was sampled from a man aged 25 to 40 who received the YFV17D yellow fever vaccine. The CDR3 bases are TGCAGGACTAGCGGGAGGATAGGTGGAGGCAATGAGCAGTTCTTC. Translating it yields CRTSGRIGGGNEQFF.